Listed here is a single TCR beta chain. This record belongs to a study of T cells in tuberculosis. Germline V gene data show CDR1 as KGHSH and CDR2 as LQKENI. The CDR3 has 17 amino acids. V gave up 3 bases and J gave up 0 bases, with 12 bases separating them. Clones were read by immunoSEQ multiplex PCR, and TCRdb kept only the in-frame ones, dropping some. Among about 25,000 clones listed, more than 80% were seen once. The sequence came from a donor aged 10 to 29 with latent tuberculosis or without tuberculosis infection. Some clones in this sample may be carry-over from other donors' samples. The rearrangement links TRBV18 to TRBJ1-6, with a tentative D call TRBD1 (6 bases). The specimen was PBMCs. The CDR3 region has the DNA TGTGCCAGCTCACCCTGGACAGTCAGCTCCTATAATTCACCCCTCCACTTT. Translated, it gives CASSPWTVSSYNSPLHF.